The rows below give T cell receptor beta chains drawn from one sample of a study of a mutant IDH1 vaccine in newly diagnosed glioma. Profiling relied on immunoSEQ multiplex PCR, and the TCRdb table lists in-frame clones only, not all of them. This table holds around 35,000 clones, roughly 80% found once. Their antigen targets remain unknown. The sequencing used PBMCs, collected from a glioma patient whose treatment included an IDH1 peptide vaccine. The receptors derive from a young man with glioma. The CDR3 runs from the conserved cysteine through the conserved F or W. The order of the fields is CDR3 length, J gene, V gene, D gene, clone size, CDR3 DNA, CDR3 protein. A D gene is named only where the DNA matches it firmly. The size entry is marked missing in some rows and otherwise reads once, few, many or a size class.

15 | TRBJ1-5 | TRBV28 | TRBD1 | - | TGTGCCAGCAGTACCCTCGGACAGGGGGCACAGCCCCAGCATTTT | CASSTLGQGAQPQHF
16 | TRBJ2-1 | TRBV10-3 | TRBD2 | - | TGTGCCATCAGTGTAACGGGACTATCCCAATACAATGAGCAGTTCTTC | CAISVTGLSQYNEQFF
13 | TRBJ1-5 | TRBV5-1 | - | - | TGCGCCAGCAGCCTGGACGGCCCTGGGCCCCAGCATTTT | CASSLDGPGPQHF
17 | TRBJ2-1 | TRBV10-3 | TRBD2 | once | TGTGCCATCAGTGAGTCGGGGGCTAGCGGGTCCCACAATGAGCAGTTCTTC | CAISESGASGSHNEQFF
14 | TRBJ2-1 | TRBV9 | - | - | TGTGCCAGCAGCGTAGAATTTCCCTCCAATGAGCAGTTCTTC | CASSVEFPSNEQFF
16 | TRBJ2-6 | TRBV5-6 | - | - | TGTGCCAGCAGCGTCCCACGCGGCTCTGGGGCCAACGTCCTGACTTTC | CASSVPRGSGANVLTF
15 | TRBJ2-3 | TRBV5-1 | TRBD2 | - | TGCGCCAGCAGCTTGGAGGGGACTAGCATAGATACGCAGTATTTT | CASSLEGTSIDTQYF
15 | TRBJ1-5 | TRBV30 | - | - | TGTGCCTGGAGTGTCCCAGGGAACGGCAATCAGCCCCAGCATTTT | CAWSVPGNGNQPQHF
12 | TRBJ2-7 | TRBV30 | - | - | TGTGCCTGGAGTGAGTCGGGCGACGAGCAGTACTTC | CAWSESGDEQYF
16 | TRBJ2-2 | TRBV7-8 | - | - | TGTGCCAGCAGCCTAGATAGGGGGGGCGTCGCCGGGGAGCTGTTTTTT | CASSLDRGGVAGELFF
13 | TRBJ2-1 | TRBV10-1 | - | once | TGCGCCAGCAGTGAGATCAACGAGGATGAGCAGTTCTTC | CASSEINEDEQFF
13 | TRBJ2-7 | TRBV5-1 | TRBD2 | - | TGCGCCAGCAGCTTGGCCGGCGGGAGCGAGCAGTACTTC | CASSLAGGSEQYF
15 | TRBJ2-1 | TRBV7-2 | - | - | TGTGCCAGCAGCTTATTGGGCAAGGCAGAGAATGAGCAGTTCTTC | CASSLLGKAENEQFF
16 | TRBJ1-2 | TRBV5-5 | - | - | TGTGCCAGCAGCTTGTCCAGGACAGTTTCTAACTATGGCTACACCTTC | CASSLSRTVSNYGYTF
14 | TRBJ2-7 | TRBV2 | TRBD1 | - | TGTGCCAGCTTTGGAGGGACAGGTATACACGAGCAGTACTTC | CASFGGTGIHEQYF
15 | TRBJ1-4 | TRBV6-4 | - | - | TGTGCCAGCAGTGTCTTGGCTGGAACTAATGAAAAACTGTTTTTT | CASSVLAGTNEKLFF
15 | TRBJ2-1 | TRBV27 | TRBD2 | - | TGTGCCAGCACATTTCTCGGGGGGGTTAGTGCTGAGCAGTTCTTC | CASTFLGGVSAEQFF
15 | TRBJ2-7 | TRBV19 | - | once | TGTGCCAGTAGTATAGGGGGAGAAGGTCTCTACGAGCAGTACTTC | CASSIGGEGLYEQYF
19 | TRBJ2-7 | TRBV4-2 | - | - | TGTGCCAGCAGCCAAGAGGGGAATAATCGGGGCCTCAGCTCCTACGAGCAGTACTTC | CASSQEGNNRGLSSYEQYF
17 | TRBJ1-1 | TRBV19 | TRBD1 | - | TGTGCCAGTAAAAAGATTCCGGGACAGCAAATGAACACTGAAGCTTTCTTT | CASKKIPGQQMNTEAFF
17 | TRBJ1-2 | TRBV4-2 | - | - | TGTGCCAGCAGCCAATCCTCCCCGGTGGTGGGTAACTATGGCTACACCTTC | CASSQSSPVVGNYGYTF
16 | TRBJ1-1 | TRBV5-1 | - | - | TGCGCCAGCAGCTTGGGACGGATCTTGGAGAACACTGAAGCTTTCTTT | CASSLGRILENTEAFF
15 | TRBJ2-2 | TRBV9 | - | - | TGTGCCAGCAGCCCTCGCACGAGGGCGGGCGGGGAGCTGTTTTTT | CASSPRTRAGGELFF
14 | TRBJ1-5 | TRBV5-5 | - | - | TGTGCCAGCAGCTTAAATTTTGGTTTTCAGCCCCAGCATTTT | CASSLNFGFQPQHF
13 | TRBJ1-5 | TRBV19 | - | - | TGTGCCAGTAGTATCGCGAGTACCCAGCCCCAGCATTTT | CASSIASTQPQHF
19 | TRBJ2-5 | TRBV4-3 | - | - | TGCGCCAGCAGCCAAGAATGGAGAAGGGACGCTGGGGTAGGGGAGACCCAGTACTTC | CASSQEWRRDAGVGETQYF
13 | TRBJ2-7 | TRBV5-1 | - | - | TGCGCCAGCAGCACCGGGCCTTCCTACGAGCAGTACTTC | CASSTGPSYEQYF
14 | TRBJ2-2 | TRBV5-4 | - | - | TGTGCCAGCAGCTCCTGGACAGAAACCGGGGAGCTGTTTTTT | CASSSWTETGELFF
23 | TRBJ2-3 | TRBV5-1 | TRBD2 | once | TGCGCCAGCAGCCTCCTGCCCCTTCCGACTAGCGGGAGGGTCAAGAGTAGCACAGATACGCAGTATTTT | CASSLLPLPTSGRVKSSTDTQYF
14 | TRBJ1-1 | TRBV7-2 | - | - | TGTGCCAGCAGCTTAGATGCCAGTTACACTGAAGCTTTCTTT | CASSLDASYTEAFF
16 | TRBJ1-5 | TRBV4-3 | - | - | TGCGCCAGCAGCCAAGAGACAGACTATAGCAATCAGCCCCAGCATTTT | CASSQETDYSNQPQHF
13 | TRBJ2-5 | TRBV30 | - | - | TGTGCCTGGAGTTTTGGGGTCCAAGAGACCCAGTACTTC | CAWSFGVQETQYF
14 | TRBJ2-2 | TRBV5-6 | - | - | TGTGCCAGCAGCTTGGCGGGGGAAGCCGGGGAGCTGTTTTTT | CASSLAGEAGELFF
14 | TRBJ1-2 | TRBV7-2 | - | - | TGTGCCAGCAGCTTGAGTCAGTCTCTCTATGGCTACACCTTC | CASSLSQSLYGYTF
16 | TRBJ2-6 | TRBV10-1 | TRBD2 | - | TGCGCCAGCAGTGATCGGGGGGGCACTGGGGCCAACGTCCTGACTTTC | CASSDRGGTGANVLTF
14 | TRBJ1-1 | TRBV4-1 | - | few | TGCGCCAGCAGAGGGACGTTGAAGAACACTGAAGCTTTCTTT | CASRGTLKNTEAFF
15 | TRBJ2-5 | TRBV6-5 | TRBD1 | - | TGTGCCAGCAGCCCCGGGACAGGGGGCGCAGAGACCCAGTACTTC | CASSPGTGGAETQYF
13 | TRBJ2-7 | TRBV5-1 | - | - | TGCGCCAGCAGCTCCCTCGGCTCCTACGAGCAGTACTTC | CASSSLGSYEQYF
15 | TRBJ1-1 | TRBV5-1 | - | - | TGCGCCAGCAGCGCGAGGGGGGGAATGAACACTGAAGCTTTCTTT | CASSARGGMNTEAFF
12 | TRBJ1-1 | TRBV29-1 | TRBD1 | - | TGCAGCGTTGATGGTCAGGGGGCTGAAGCTTTCTTT | CSVDGQGAEAFF
19 | TRBJ2-6 | TRBV7-8 | - | - | TGTGCCAGCAGCTTAGCGCTGGGGGCCTACGACTCCGGGGCCAACGTCCTGACTTTC | CASSLALGAYDSGANVLTF